Presented here are 30 T cell receptor beta chains from one specimen sequenced in a study of control samples from healthy donors and cancer patients. Some clones are missing from TCRdb's copy, which holds only in-frame ones; the method was immunoSEQ multiplex PCR. The sample carries 130,000 or so clones, about nine tenths recorded once. The sample consisted of blood. The receptors come from a man aged 35 to 55 in good health.

V usage is TRBV6-1 and J usage is TRBJ2-7, with TRBD2 identical over 7 bases. The germline gives CDR1 MNHNS, CDR2 SASEGT. Trimming removed 1 base from V and 9 bases from J; junction bases left unmatched: 6. The CDR3 runs 13 residues. CDR3 in amino acids: CASSEGPTGGQYF. CDR3 in DNA: TGTGCCAGCAGTGAAGGACCGACGGGGGGGCAGTACTTC.

This clone is medium-sized. This chain joins TRBV6-1 and TRBJ1-2; 9 nucleotides align to TRBD1. The V gene's germline CDR1 is MNHNS and CDR2 SASEGT. V dropped 2 bases and J dropped 5; count of bases not matched to a gene: 6. The CDR3 is 15 amino acids. The CDR3 reads CASSEQDGTGYGYTF. The DNA of the CDR3 is TGTGCCAGCAGTGAACAAGATGGGACAGGGTATGGCTACACCTTC.

The V and J genes are TRBV7-2 and TRBJ1-3, with TRBD1 as a possible D gene (6 bases). V shed 5 bases and J shed 0 bases, with 17 bases lying between them. Germline CDR1 SGHTA, CDR2 FQGNSA. The CDR3 is made up of 17 amino acids. The CDR3 is CASSLIGQTFSGNTIYF. The CDR3 nucleotides are TGTGCCAGCAGCCTAATCGGACAGACCTTCTCTGGAAACACCATATATTTT.

This sequence joins TRBV9 and TRBJ2-5; 9 bases are shared with TRBD1. With V trimmed by 4 bases and J by 5 bases, 9 bases remained unmatched. The germline V gene has CDR1 SGDLS and CDR2 YYNGEE. This CDR3 is built from 15 residues. This CDR3 is CASSYGQGRGETQYF. CDR3 nucleotide sequence: TGTGCCAGCAGCTACGGACAGGGGCGAGGGGAGACCCAGTACTTC.

This chain links TRBV6-5 with TRBJ2-2; D is unclear. This CDR3 has 15 amino acids. V lost 2 bases and J lost 3, with 10 bases in between. Germline V gene lookup returns CDR1 MNHEY and CDR2 SVGAGI. The DNA of the CDR3 is TGTGCCAGCAGTTACATGGGCCGATACACCGGGGAGCTGTTTTTT. This translates into CASSYMGRYTGELFF.

The rearrangement joins TRBV4-1 to TRBJ1-5; D call uncertain. Germline assignment: CDR1 MGHRA and CDR2 YSYEKL. The CDR3 totals 15 residues. Between the trimmed V and J ends, which lost 1 base and 3 bases, there was a span of 10 bases. CDR3 sequence: CASSQVASLNQPQHF. The DNA of the CDR3 is TGCGCCAGCAGCCAAGTAGCCAGTCTCAATCAGCCCCAGCATTTT.

This chain connects TRBV12-3 or TRBV12-4 to TRBJ2-1; a weak D match, TRBD1 (6 bases). This CDR3 is built from 12 residues. V dropped 4 bases and J dropped 8 bases, with 9 bases sitting between them. CDR3 in amino acids: CASSYNRDEQFF. The CDR3 DNA reads TGTGCCAGCAGTTATAACAGGGATGAGCAGTTCTTC.

This clone was recorded once. The chain employs TRBV3-1 (or the pseudogene TRBV3-2) and TRBJ2-7; D remains unclear. V was cut by 0 bases and J by 2 bases, with 11 bases left in between. CDR3 length: 15 amino acids. CDR1 is LGHDT and CDR2 is YNNKEL in the germline V gene (reference sequence). CDR3 nucleotide sequence: TGTGCCAGCAGCCAAGAAGGTCAGATACCCTACGAGCAGTACTTC. It is translated as CASSQEGQIPYEQYF.

Concerning this clone itself: The sample has other DNA sequences that encode this CDR3 too. The gene calls are TRBV9 and TRBJ2-3, with D perhaps matching TRBD2 (5 bases). With 0 bases removed from V and 3 bases from J, the gap between germline ends came to 5 bases. Germline assignment: CDR1 SGDLS and CDR2 YYNGEE. CDR3 length equals 13 residues. This CDR3 reads CASSVGGTDTQYF. CDR3 in DNA: TGTGCCAGCAGCGTAGGAGGGACAGATACGCAGTATTTT.

The chain uses TRBV11-3 and TRBJ1-6, with D perhaps matching TRBD1 (6 bases). V was clipped by 3 bases and J by 7 bases, with 13 bases between them. Germline V gives CDR1 SGHNT, CDR2 YENEEA. The CDR3 sequence is 15 residues long. The CDR3 loop reads CASSLVTGQNSPLHF. As DNA, the CDR3 is TGTGCCAGCAGCTTGGTTACAGGGCAGAATTCACCCCTCCACTTT. The whole variable domain, filled in from reference TRBV11-3 and TRBJ1-6, reads EAGVVQSPRYKIIEKKQPVAFWCNPISGHNTLYWYLQNLGQGPELLIRYENEEAVDDSQLPKDRFSAERLKGVDSTLKIQPAELGDSAVYLCASSLVTGQNSPLHFGNGTRLTVT.

The gene calls are TRBV11-2 and TRBJ1-4, with D possibly matching TRBD1 (5 bases). CDR1 is SGHAT, CDR2 FQNNGV, per germline. The CDR3 runs to 15 residues. V dropped 6 bases and J dropped 0 bases, with 11 bases sitting between them. The CDR3 DNA follows: TGTGCCAGCAGACGGGACGCCTCAACTAATGAAAAACTGTTTTTT. Translated, it gives CASRRDASTNEKLFF.

The chain is built from TRBV11-3 and TRBJ2-3; D remains ambiguous. Germline V gene data show CDR1 as SGHNT and CDR2 as YENEEA. The V end lost 1 base, the J end lost 4 bases, and 9 bases lay between the germline ends. The CDR3 has 14 amino acids. DNA of the CDR3: TGTGCCAGCAGCTTAGGGCCCTCTTCAGATACGCAGTATTTT. It codes for CASSLGPSSDTQYF. The variable domain in full, completed from reference TRBV11-3 and TRBJ2-3, reads EAGVVQSPRYKIIEKKQPVAFWCNPISGHNTLYWYLQNLGQGPELLIRYENEEAVDDSQLPKDRFSAERLKGVDSTLKIQPAELGDSAVYLCASSLGPSSDTQYFGPGTRLTVL.

The chain recombines TRBV7-9 with TRBJ2-1; D is tentatively TRBD1 or TRBD2 (6 bases each). The CDR3 runs 13 residues. The V end lost 5 bases, the J end lost 9 bases, and 14 bases lay between the germline ends. Germline CDR1 is SEHNR and CDR2 is FQNEAQ (reference sequence). CDR3: CASSLGGPGEQFF. The CDR3 DNA follows: TGTGCCAGCAGCCTAGGGGGGCCAGGTGAGCAGTTCTTC.

The chain links TRBV19 to TRBJ1-4; D remains ambiguous. V was trimmed by 7 bases and J by 4 bases, leaving 19 bases between them. Germline-derived CDR1 and CDR2 are LNHDA and SQIVND (reference sequence). The CDR3 is made up of 16 amino acids. The CDR3 DNA is TGTGCCAGTACCAATGGGTGGCCGGCAGATAATGAAAAACTGTTTTTT. Protein product: CASTNGWPADNEKLFF.

V usage is TRBV5-1 and J usage is TRBJ1-1, with a tentative D call TRBD1 (6 bases). This CDR3 is 12 amino acids long. The V and J ends lost 7 bases and 0 bases respectively, with 7 bases between them. Germline V gene data show CDR1 as SGHRS and CDR2 as YFSETQ. For the CDR3, the DNA is TGCGCCAGCGGACAGATGAACACTGAAGCTTTCTTT. Protein product: CASGQMNTEAFF.

A note on this clone: The sample carries other DNA sequences with the same CDR3. This rearrangement joins TRBV19 to TRBJ1-2; no reliable D call. The CDR3 sequence is 12 residues long. V was pared by 8 bases and J by 5 bases, with 12 bases between. Germline values: CDR1 LNHDA, CDR2 SQIVND (reference sequence). The CDR3 is CASRPGLYGYTF. Written as DNA, the CDR3 is TGTGCCAGTCGACCAGGCTTATATGGCTACACCTTC.

The chain couples TRBV7-9 to TRBJ1-3; D gene unclear. This CDR3 has 14 residues. V dropped 1 base and J dropped 0 bases, with 4 bases sitting between them. Germline V gives CDR1 SEHNR, CDR2 FQNEAQ (reference sequence). The CDR3 DNA reads as TGTGCCAGCAGCTTAGGGCCCTCTGGAAACACCATATATTTT. Its protein is CASSLGPSGNTIYF.

The chain combines TRBV7-9 with TRBJ2-5; D tentatively reads TRBD1 or TRBD2 (6 bases each). CDR1 and CDR2 (germline): SEHNR, FQNEAQ (reference sequence). The V gene lost 5 bases and the J gene lost 2 bases, with 18 bases spanning the gap. This CDR3 is built from 16 residues. The CDR3 region is CASSPWGDIGQETQYF. The CDR3, as DNA: TGTGCCAGCAGCCCATGGGGGGACATAGGACAAGAGACCCAGTACTTC.

The chain recombines TRBV12-3 or TRBV12-4 with TRBJ1-5; no definite D call. CDR3 size: 13 residues. V lost 3 bases, J lost 6 bases, and 9 bases lay in between. DNA of the CDR3: TGTGCCAGCAGTTTGACCCGGGTTCAGCCCCAGCATTTT. It codes for CASSLTRVQPQHF.

V and J are TRBV15 and TRBJ1-1; 8 nucleotides align to TRBD1. Germline CDR1 is LNHNV and CDR2 is YYDKDF (reference sequence). The CDR3 is 16 residues long. V lost 1 base, J lost 1 base, and 5 bases stayed unmatched. The CDR3 nucleotides are TGTGCCACCAGCAGAGGACAGGGGATGGGGAACACTGAAGCTTTCTTT. It translates to CATSRGQGMGNTEAFF.

V gene TRBV9 combines with J gene TRBJ2-3, with a weak D call TRBD2 (6 bases). V shed 4 bases and J shed 4 bases, with 13 bases lying between them. This CDR3 is 14 amino acids long. Germline V CDR1 and CDR2: SGDLS, YYNGEE. The CDR3 bases are TGTGCCAGCAGCCCAGGGACGGGGGCAGATACGCAGTATTTT. As protein: CASSPGTGADTQYF.

The CDR3 nucleotides read TGCAGCACAAAACAGGGGGCCTACACTGAAGCTTTCTTT. It specifies CSTKQGAYTEAFF. The rearrangement uses TRBV29-1 and TRBJ1-1, with 9 bases that match TRBD1. The trim removed 8 bases at V and 3 bases at J, leaving 7 bases unmatched. Germline V gene data show CDR1 as SQVTM and CDR2 as ANQGSEA. The CDR3 spans 13 residues.

The V and J genes are TRBV10-1 and TRBJ2-3; 7 bases align to TRBD2. V dropped 0 bases and J dropped 6; count of bases not matched to a gene: 3. Germline V gene data show CDR1 as WNHNN and CDR2 as SYGVQD (reference sequence). The CDR3 runs to 14 residues. DNA of the CDR3: TGCGCCAGCAGTGAGTCGGGGGGGGTGGATACGCAGTATTTT. This codes for CASSESGGVDTQYF.

The chain has TRBV5-1 and TRBJ2-2, with a tentative D call TRBD2 (5 bases). The V gene lost 4 bases and the J gene lost 0 bases, with 10 bases spanning the gap. CDR3 length: 15 residues. Germline V CDR1 and CDR2: SGHRS, YFSETQ. CDR3 nucleotides: TGCGCCAGCAGCCCGACACTAGCGAACACCGGGGAGCTGTTTTTT. Encoded protein: CASSPTLANTGELFF.

The chain uses TRBV24-1 and TRBJ2-7, with TRBD2 matching over 7 bases. V shed 4 bases, J shed 5 bases, and the junction held 13 bases outside the gene matches. CDR3 length: 16 amino acids. CDR1 is KGHDR and CDR2 is SFDVKD in the germline V gene. The DNA of the CDR3 is TGTGCCACCAGTGACCGGAAAGGTCGGGGGGAACACGAGCAGTACTTC. It is translated as CATSDRKGRGEHEQYF.

This rearrangement joins TRBV6-1 to TRBJ1-1; 7 bases are a match to TRBD1. Germline lookup yields CDR1 MNHNS and CDR2 SASEGT. The ends lost 3 bases at V and 1 base at J; junction bases unmatched: 11. There are 17 residues in the CDR3. The chain's CDR3 is CASSELLGTARNTEAFF. CDR3 bases: TGTGCCAGCAGTGAGCTCTTAGGGACAGCAAGGAACACTGAAGCTTTCTTT.

The chain carries TRBV6-6 and TRBJ1-5; no reliable D call. Trimming removed 5 bases at V and 2 bases at J, with 1 base between. The CDR3 is 11 amino acids. CDR1 is MNHNY and CDR2 is SVGAGI in the germline V gene (reference sequence). The CDR3 is CASSRNQPQHF. The CDR3, as DNA: TGTGCCAGCAGTCGCAATCAGCCCCAGCATTTT.

The rearrangement uses TRBV7-9 and TRBJ1-1; D ambiguous. The V gene lost 2 bases and the J gene lost 6 bases, with 7 bases spanning the gap. The CDR3 contains 12 residues. Germline loops: CDR1 SEHNR, CDR2 FQNEAQ (reference sequence). CDR3 DNA: TGTGCCAGCAGCTTAAAGACCTCTGAAGCTTTCTTT. This translates into CASSLKTSEAFF. Supplemented by reference TRBV7-9 and TRBJ1-1, the full variable domain reads DTGVSQNPRHKITKRGQNVTFRCDPISEHNRLYWYRQTLGQGPEFLTYFQNEAQLEKSRLLSDRFSAERPKGSFSTLEIQRTEQGDSAMYLCASSLKTSEAFFGQGTRLTVV.

This clone appeared a few times. This chain joins TRBV6-2 or TRBV6-3 and TRBJ1-5; D ambiguous. CDR3 length: 16 amino acids. Trimming stripped 2 bases from V and 7 bases from J, with 18 bases between. Germline assignment: CDR1 MNHEY and CDR2 SVGEGT. The CDR3 here is CASSYPPFDGNQPQHF. CDR3 nucleotides: TGTGCCAGCAGTTACCCCCCTTTCGACGGGAACCAGCCCCAGCATTTT.

The rearrangement joins TRBV24-1 to TRBJ2-7; D gene unclear. Trimming left V 3 bases short and J 1 base short, with 9 bases between. The CDR3 totals 14 residues. CDR1 and CDR2 from the germline V gene are KGHDR and SFDVKD. The CDR3 region has the DNA TGTGCCACCAGTGATATCGGAACATCCTACGAGCAGTACTTC. Amino acid sequence: CATSDIGTSYEQYF.